Listed below are T cell receptor beta chains from one sample, sequenced in a study of T cells in Graves' hyperthyroidism and ophthalmopathy. TCRdb re-called the multiplex PCR reads through MiXCR, storing one row per CDR3 protein. This sample has a few hundred thousand distinct CDR3 sequences, with less than 20% found just once. The sequencing sample was made of blood. Source of these receptors: a woman under 40 with Graves' hyperthyroidism. Both conserved end residues are trimmed from each CDR3.

J	V	CDR3
TRBJ2-1	TRBV20-1	SARSGPIYNEQF
TRBJ2-7	TRBV6-1	ASSNPGQGPYEQY
TRBJ2-7	TRBV5-1	ASSLLGQSLSEQY
TRBJ2-3	TRBV6-1	ASSESTGRRTDTQY
TRBJ1-3	TRBV27	ASSNLQSGNTIY
TRBJ1-5	TRBV20-1	SAMAGNQPQH
TRBJ2-7	TRBV28	ASMGTSGVKQY
TRBJ1-1	TRBV6-1	ASSDWTGGTEAF
TRBJ2-1	TRBV13	ASSLGGSYYNEQF
TRBJ1-1	TRBV4-1	ASSQDPLGFAF
TRBJ2-7	TRBV4-2	ASSQNEGLAGGLSYEQY
TRBJ1-6	TRBV4-1	ASSPWEDRGGSPLH
TRBJ2-3	TRBV7-3	ASSLTDLAGGPGYTQY
TRBJ2-1	TRBV13	ASSRTFLADEYNEQF
TRBJ2-3	TRBV28	ASSLNAGASPDTQY
TRBJ2-3	TRBV15	ATSRDPPDTQY
TRBJ2-7	TRBV14	ASSSRAGIPSYEQY
TRBJ2-1	TRBV12-3/TRBV12-4	ASSYGQTSYNEQF
TRBJ2-1	TRBV11-3	ASSSLSGSYEQF
TRBJ2-1	TRBV7-2	ASSLVGGLATNEQF
TRBJ1-1	TRBV11-2	ASSLAKLTGLNTEAF
TRBJ2-2	TRBV5-4	ASSRMGQGFLTPNTGELF
TRBJ1-5	TRBV5-1	ASSAGPGTLKEPQH
TRBJ1-2	TRBV7-9	ASRPTTDLANYGYT
TRBJ2-1	TRBV15	ATSRGPGGSSYNEQF
TRBJ1-1	TRBV14	ASSGGAGGGSAF
TRBJ2-5	TRBV4-1	ASSQEQGQETQY
TRBJ1-1	TRBV20-1	SARESKGGRLYTEAF
TRBJ2-2	TRBV20-1	SARVTGRGGELF
TRBJ1-4	TRBV7-9	ASSLSLRGGGQAHEKLF
TRBJ1-5	TRBV30	AWTYSGGANQPQH
TRBJ2-1	TRBV2	ASTARASYNEQF
TRBJ2-3	TRBV10-3	AISDPFIGREDTQY
TRBJ2-7	TRBV25-1	ASSDGDGAYEQY
TRBJ1-5	TRBV5-1	ASSLAGGEGNQPQH
TRBJ2-7	TRBV7-9	ASSLEQDRPYEQY
TRBJ2-5	TRBV25-1	ASSEGGPGETQY
TRBJ1-5	TRBV19	ASQPDILRLPQH
TRBJ2-3	TRBV7-2	ASSLADTQY
TRBJ2-3	TRBV9	ASSRISGSDTQY
TRBJ2-7	TRBV28	ASSLDSSYEQY
TRBJ2-1	TRBV7-9	ASSLVGVASQF
TRBJ2-1	TRBV10-3	AIKDSPYNEQF
TRBJ2-3	TRBV7-9	ASSLVLARTDTQY
TRBJ2-1	TRBV12-3/TRBV12-4	ASSPREVQF
TRBJ2-1	TRBV20-1	SASIAGAYNEQF